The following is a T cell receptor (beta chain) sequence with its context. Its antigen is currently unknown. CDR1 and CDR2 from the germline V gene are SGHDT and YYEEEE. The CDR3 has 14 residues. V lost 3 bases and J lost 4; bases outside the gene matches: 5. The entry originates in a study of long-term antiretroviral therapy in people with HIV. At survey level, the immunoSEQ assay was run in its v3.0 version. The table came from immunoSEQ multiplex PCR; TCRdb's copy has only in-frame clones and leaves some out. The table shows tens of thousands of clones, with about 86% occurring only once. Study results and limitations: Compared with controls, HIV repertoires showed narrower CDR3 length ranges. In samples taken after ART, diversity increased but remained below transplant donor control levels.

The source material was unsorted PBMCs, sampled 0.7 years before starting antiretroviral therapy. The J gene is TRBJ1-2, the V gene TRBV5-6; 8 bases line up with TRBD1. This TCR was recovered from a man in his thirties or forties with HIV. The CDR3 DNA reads TGTGCCAGCAGCTCCCGAACAGGGGGCTATGGCTACACCTTC. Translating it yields CASSSRTGGYGYTF.